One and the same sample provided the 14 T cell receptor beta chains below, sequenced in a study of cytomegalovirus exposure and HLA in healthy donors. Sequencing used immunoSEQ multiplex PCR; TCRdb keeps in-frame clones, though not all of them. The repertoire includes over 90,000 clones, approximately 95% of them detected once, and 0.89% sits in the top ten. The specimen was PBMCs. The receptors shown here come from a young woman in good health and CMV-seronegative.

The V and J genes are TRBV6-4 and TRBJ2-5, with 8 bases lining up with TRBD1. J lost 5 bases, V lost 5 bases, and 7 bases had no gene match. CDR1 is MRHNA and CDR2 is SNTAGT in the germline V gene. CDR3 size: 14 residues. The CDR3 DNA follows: TGTGCCAGCAGTCCCGGACAGGGTGGGGAGACCCAGTACTTC. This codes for CASSPGQGGETQYF.

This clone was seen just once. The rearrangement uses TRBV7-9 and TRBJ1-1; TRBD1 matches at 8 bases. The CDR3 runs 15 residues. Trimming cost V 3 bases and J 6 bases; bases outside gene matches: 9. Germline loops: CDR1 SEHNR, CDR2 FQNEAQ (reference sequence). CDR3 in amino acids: CASSFGTGGQSEAFF. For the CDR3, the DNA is TGTGCCAGCAGCTTCGGGACAGGCGGACAGTCTGAAGCTTTCTTT.

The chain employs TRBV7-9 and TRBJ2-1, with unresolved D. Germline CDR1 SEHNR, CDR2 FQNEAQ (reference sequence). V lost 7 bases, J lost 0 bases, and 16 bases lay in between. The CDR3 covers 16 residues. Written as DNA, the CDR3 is TGTGCCAGCACCTCGTCAATAGAGAGCTCCTACAATGAGCAGTTCTTC. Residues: CASTSSIESSYNEQFF.

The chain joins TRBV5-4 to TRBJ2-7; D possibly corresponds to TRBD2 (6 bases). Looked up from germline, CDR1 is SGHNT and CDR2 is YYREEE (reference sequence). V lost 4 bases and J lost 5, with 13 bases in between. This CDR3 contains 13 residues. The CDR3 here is CASSAGRSHEQYF. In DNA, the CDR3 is TGTGCCAGCAGCGCGGGACGGAGCCACGAGCAGTACTTC.

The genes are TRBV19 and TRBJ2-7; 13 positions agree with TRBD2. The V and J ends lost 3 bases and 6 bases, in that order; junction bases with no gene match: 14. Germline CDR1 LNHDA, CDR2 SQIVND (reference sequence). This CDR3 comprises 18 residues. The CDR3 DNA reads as TGTGCCAGTAGTATCCTTCGGACTAGCGGGAGCAGCCTGGTCGAGCAGTACTTC. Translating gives CASSILRTSGSSLVEQYF.

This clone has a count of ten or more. CDR3 coding DNA: TGTGCCAGCAGCGGCAGGGGGAACACTGAAGCTTTCTTT. It yields the protein CASSGRGNTEAFF. This chain links TRBV5-4 with TRBJ1-1; tentatively, D is TRBD1 (6 bases). Trimming left V 4 bases short and J 1 base short, with 8 bases between. The CDR3 is 13 amino acids. Germline V gives CDR1 SGHNT, CDR2 YYREEE (reference sequence). The full variable domain, completed using reference TRBV5-4 and TRBJ1-1, is ETGVTQSPTHLIKTRGQQVTLRCSSQSGHNTVSWYQQALGQGPQFIFQYYREEENGRGNFPPRFSGLQFPNYSSELNVNALELDDSALYLCASSGRGNTEAFFGQGTRLTVV.

The CDR3 sequence: CASSGLANEQFF. The DNA for the CDR3 is TGTGCCAGCAGCGGACTAGCCAATGAGCAGTTCTTC. The chain has TRBV2 and TRBJ2-1; 8 bases map to TRBD2. The V gene end was trimmed by 6 bases and the J gene end by 6 bases; junction bases not matched to a gene: 1. CDR3 length equals 12 residues. Per germline, CDR1 SNHLY and CDR2 FYNNEI.

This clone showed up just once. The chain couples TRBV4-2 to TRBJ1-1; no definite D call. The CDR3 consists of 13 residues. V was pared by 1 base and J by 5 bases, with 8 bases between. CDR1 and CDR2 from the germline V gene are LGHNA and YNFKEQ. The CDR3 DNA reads TGTGCCAGCAGCCAAGGGCGGAGGACTGAAGCTTTCTTT. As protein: CASSQGRRTEAFF.

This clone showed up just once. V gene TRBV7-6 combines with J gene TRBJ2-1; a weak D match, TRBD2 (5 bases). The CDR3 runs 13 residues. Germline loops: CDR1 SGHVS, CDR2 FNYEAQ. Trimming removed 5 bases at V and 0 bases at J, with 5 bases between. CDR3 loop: CASSGSSYNEQFF. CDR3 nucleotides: TGTGCCAGCAGCGGGAGCTCCTACAATGAGCAGTTCTTC.

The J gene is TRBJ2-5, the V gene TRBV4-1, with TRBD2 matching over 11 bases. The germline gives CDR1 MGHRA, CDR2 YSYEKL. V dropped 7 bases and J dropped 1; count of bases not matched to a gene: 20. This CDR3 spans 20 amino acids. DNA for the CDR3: TGCGCCAGCACCACTAAGATCGGACTTGTAGCGGGGGGGACCCAAGAGACCCAGTACTTC. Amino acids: CASTTKIGLVAGGTQETQYF.

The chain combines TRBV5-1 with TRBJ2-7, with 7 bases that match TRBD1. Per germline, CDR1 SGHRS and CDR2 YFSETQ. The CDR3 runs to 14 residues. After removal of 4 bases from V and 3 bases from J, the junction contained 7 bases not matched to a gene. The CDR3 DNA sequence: TGCGCCAGCAGCCTCCGGGACAGAGACTACGAGCAGTACTTC. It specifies CASSLRDRDYEQYF.

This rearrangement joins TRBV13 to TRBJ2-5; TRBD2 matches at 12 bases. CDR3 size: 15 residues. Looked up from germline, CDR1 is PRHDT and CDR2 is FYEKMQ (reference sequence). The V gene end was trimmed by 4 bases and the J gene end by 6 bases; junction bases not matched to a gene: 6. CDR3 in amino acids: CASSSDTSGGQTQYF. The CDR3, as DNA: TGTGCCAGCAGCTCCGACACTAGCGGGGGGCAGACCCAGTACTTC.

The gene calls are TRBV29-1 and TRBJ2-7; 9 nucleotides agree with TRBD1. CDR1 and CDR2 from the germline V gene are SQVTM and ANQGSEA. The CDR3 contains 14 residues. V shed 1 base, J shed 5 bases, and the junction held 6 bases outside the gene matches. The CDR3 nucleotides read TGCAGCGTTGAAGTCTGGGACAGGGCCCACGAGCAGTACTTC. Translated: CSVEVWDRAHEQYF.

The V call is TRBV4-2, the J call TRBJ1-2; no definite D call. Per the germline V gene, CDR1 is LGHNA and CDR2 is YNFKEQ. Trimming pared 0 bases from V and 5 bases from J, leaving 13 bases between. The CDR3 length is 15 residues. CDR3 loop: CASSQDYSAPYGYTF. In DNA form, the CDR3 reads TGTGCCAGCAGCCAAGATTATAGCGCCCCGTATGGCTACACCTTC.